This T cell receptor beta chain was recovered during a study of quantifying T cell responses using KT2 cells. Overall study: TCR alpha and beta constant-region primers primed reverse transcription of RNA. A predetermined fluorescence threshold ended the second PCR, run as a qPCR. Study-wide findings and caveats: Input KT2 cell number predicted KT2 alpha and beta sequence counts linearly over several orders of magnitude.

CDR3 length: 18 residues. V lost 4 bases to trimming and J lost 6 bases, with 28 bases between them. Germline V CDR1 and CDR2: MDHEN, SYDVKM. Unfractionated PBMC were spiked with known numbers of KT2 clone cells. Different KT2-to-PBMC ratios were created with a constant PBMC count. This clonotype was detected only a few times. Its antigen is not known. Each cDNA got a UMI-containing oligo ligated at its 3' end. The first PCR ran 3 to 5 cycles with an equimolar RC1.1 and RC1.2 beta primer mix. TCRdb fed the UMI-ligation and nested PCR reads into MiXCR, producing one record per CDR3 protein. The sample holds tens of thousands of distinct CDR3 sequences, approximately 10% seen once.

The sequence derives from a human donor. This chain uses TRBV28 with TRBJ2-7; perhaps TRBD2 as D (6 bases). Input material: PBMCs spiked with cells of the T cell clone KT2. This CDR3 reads CASSSSRGLGSIDCEQYF. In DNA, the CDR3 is TGTGCCAGCAGTTCATCTCGGGGGTTGGGAAGTATTGATTGCGAGCAGTACTTC.